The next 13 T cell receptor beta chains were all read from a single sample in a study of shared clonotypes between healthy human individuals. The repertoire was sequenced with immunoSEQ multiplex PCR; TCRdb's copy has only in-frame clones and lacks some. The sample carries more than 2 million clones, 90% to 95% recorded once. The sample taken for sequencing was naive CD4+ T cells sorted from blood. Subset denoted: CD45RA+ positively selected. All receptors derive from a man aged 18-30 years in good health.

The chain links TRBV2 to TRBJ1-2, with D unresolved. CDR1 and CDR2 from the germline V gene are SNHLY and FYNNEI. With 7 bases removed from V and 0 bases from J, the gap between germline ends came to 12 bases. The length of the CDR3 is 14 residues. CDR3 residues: CASTITTTNYGYTF. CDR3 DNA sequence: TGTGCCAGCACCATAACGACAACTAACTATGGCTACACCTTC.

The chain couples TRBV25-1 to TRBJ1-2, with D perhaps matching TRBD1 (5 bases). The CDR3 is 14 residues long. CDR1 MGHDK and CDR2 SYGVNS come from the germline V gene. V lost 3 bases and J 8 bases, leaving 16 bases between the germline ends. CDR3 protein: CASSDPGLPGGYTF. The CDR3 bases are TGTGCCAGCAGTGATCCAGGGCTACCGGGGGGCTACACCTTC.

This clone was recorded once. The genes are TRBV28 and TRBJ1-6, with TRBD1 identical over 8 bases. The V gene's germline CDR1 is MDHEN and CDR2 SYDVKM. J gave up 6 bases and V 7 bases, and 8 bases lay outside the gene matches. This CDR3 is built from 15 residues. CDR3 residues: CASTPWDRSNSPLHF. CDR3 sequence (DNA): TGTGCCAGCACCCCCTGGGACAGGAGTAATTCACCCCTCCACTTT.

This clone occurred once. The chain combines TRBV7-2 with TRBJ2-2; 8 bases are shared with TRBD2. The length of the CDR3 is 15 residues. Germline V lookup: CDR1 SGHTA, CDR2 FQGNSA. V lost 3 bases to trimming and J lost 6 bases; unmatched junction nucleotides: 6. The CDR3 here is CASSFPGLAPGELFF. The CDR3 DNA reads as TGTGCCAGCAGCTTCCCCGGACTAGCTCCCGGGGAGCTGTTTTTT.

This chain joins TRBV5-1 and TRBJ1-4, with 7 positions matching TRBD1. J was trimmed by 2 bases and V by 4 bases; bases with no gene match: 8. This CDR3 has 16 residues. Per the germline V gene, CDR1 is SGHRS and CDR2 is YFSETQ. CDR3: CASSLRSGQTNEKLFF. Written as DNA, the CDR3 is TGCGCCAGCAGCCTACGGTCGGGACAGACTAATGAAAAACTGTTTTTT.

CDR3 amino acids: CASSTQLDSSYEQYF. For the CDR3, the DNA is TGTGCCAGCAGCACCCAGTTGGACTCCTCCTACGAGCAGTACTTC. V gene TRBV9 combines with J gene TRBJ2-7; tentatively, D is TRBD2 (5 bases). Trimming took 4 bases from V and 0 from J, leaving 14 bases between them. Germline V gene data show CDR1 as SGDLS and CDR2 as YYNGEE. This CDR3 spans 15 amino acids.

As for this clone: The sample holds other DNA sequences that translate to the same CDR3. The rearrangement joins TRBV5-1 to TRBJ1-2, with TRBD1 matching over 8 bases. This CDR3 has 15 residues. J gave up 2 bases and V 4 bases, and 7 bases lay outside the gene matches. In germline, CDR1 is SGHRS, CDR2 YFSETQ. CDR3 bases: TGCGCCAGCAGCCCCAGGACAGGGACCAACTATGGCTACACCTTC. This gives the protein CASSPRTGTNYGYTF. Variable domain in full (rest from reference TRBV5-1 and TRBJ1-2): KAGVTQTPRYLIKTRGQQVTLSCSPISGHRSVSWYQQTPGQGLQFLFEYFSETQRNKGNFPGRFSGRQFSNSRSEMNVSTLELGDSALYLCASSPRTGTNYGYTFGSGTRLTVV.

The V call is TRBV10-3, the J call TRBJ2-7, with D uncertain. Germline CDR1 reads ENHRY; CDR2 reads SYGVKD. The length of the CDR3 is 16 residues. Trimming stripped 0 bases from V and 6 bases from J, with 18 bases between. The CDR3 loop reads CAISESRLREATEQYF. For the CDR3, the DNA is TGTGCCATCAGTGAGTCGAGGTTACGCGAGGCTACCGAGCAGTACTTC.

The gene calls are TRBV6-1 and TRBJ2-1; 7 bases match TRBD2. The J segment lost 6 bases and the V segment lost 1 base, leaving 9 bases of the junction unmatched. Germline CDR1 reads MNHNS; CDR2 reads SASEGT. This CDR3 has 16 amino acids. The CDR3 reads CASSEVGRGRANEQFF. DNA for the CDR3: TGTGCCAGCAGTGAAGTTGGTCGCGGGAGAGCCAATGAGCAGTTCTTC.

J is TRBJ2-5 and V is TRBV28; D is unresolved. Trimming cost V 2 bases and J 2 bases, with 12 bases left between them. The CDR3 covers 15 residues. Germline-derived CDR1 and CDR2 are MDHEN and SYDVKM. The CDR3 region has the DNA TGTGCCAGCAGTTTAAGTGGGTTTGGACAAGAGACCCAGTACTTC. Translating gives CASSLSGFGQETQYF.

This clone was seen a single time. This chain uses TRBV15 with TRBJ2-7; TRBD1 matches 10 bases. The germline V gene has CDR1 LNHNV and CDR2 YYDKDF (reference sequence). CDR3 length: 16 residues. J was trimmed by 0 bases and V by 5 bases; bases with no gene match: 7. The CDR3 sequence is CATSGTGQGISYEQYF. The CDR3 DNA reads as TGTGCCACCAGCGGAACGGGACAGGGGATCTCCTACGAGCAGTACTTC.

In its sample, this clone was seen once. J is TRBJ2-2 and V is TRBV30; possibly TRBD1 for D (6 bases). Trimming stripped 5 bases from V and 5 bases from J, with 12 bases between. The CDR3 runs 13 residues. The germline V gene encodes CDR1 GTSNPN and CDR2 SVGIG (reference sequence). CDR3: CAWGPGVTGELFF. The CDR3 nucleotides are TGTGCCTGGGGACCAGGGGTAACCGGGGAGCTGTTTTTT. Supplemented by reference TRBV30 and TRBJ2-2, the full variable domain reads SQTIHQWPATLVQPVGSPLSLECTVEGTSNPNLYWYRQAAGRGLQLLFYSVGIGQISSEVPQNLSASRPQDRQFILSSKKLLLSDSGFYLCAWGPGVTGELFFGEGSRLTVL.

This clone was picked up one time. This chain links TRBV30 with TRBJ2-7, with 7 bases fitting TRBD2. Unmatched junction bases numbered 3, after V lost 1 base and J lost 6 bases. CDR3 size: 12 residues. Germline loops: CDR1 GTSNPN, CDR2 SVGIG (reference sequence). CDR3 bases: TGTGCCTGGAGTGGGGAGGGGCGCGAGCAGTACTTC. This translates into CAWSGEGREQYF.